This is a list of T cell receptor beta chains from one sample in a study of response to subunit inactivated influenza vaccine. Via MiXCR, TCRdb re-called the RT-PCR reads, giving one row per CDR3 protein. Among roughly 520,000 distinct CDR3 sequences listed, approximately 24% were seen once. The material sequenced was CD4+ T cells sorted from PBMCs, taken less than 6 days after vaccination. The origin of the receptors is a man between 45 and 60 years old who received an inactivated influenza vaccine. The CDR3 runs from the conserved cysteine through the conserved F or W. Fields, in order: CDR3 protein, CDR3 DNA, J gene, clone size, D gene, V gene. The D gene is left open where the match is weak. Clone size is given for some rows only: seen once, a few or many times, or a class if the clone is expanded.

CASTLRGRAGDTQYF TGTGCCAGCACCCTAAGAGGGAGGGCTGGAGATACGCAGTATTTT TRBJ2-3 few TRBD2 TRBV27
CASSLAGLSGGYEQYF TGTGCCAGCAGCTTAGCGGGGCTTAGCGGGGGGTACGAGCAGTACTTC TRBJ2-7 few TRBD2 TRBV7-6
CASSQGPSGMAEQFF TGTGCCAGCAGCCAAGGTCCTAGCGGGATGGCTGAGCAGTTCTTC TRBJ2-1 NA TRBD2 TRBV3-1
CASSLHLRQVTDTQYF TGTGCCAGCAGCTTACACCTGAGACAAGTCACAGATACGCAGTATTTT TRBJ2-3 NA NA TRBV11-2
CASSSKRRQETQYF TGTGCCAGCAGTAGCAAGCGGCGGCAAGAGACCCAGTACTTC TRBJ2-5 few NA TRBV6-2/TRBV6-3
CASSMRRNSNQPQHF TGTGCCAGTAGTATGCGAAGGAATAGCAATCAGCCCCAGCATTTT TRBJ1-5 few NA TRBV19
CASSLEGALKNTEAFF TGTGCCAGCAGCTTAGAGGGCGCTCTGAAGAACACTGAAGCTTTCTTT TRBJ1-1 NA NA TRBV7-9
CSVPLAGVKTQYF TGCAGTGTCCCACTAGCGGGGGTAAAGACCCAGTACTTC TRBJ2-5 many TRBD2 TRBV20-1
CASNWGRTGSNEQYF TGTGCCAGCAACTGGGGAAGGACAGGGTCGAACGAGCAGTACTTC TRBJ2-7 NA TRBD1 TRBV11-2
CASRPYSTDTQYF TGCGCCAGCAGACCCTACAGCACAGATACGCAGTATTTT TRBJ2-3 few NA TRBV5-1
CASTRDRVSYEQYF TGTGCCAGCACCCGGGACAGGGTCTCCTACGAGCAGTACTTC TRBJ2-7 NA TRBD1 TRBV12-3/TRBV12-4
CSAPNPPFQNTEAFF TGCAGTGCTCCAAACCCTCCGTTTCAGAACACTGAAGCGTTCTTT TRBJ1-1 NA NA TRBV20-1
CASSDRDLYNEQFF TGTGCCAGCAGCGACCGGGACTTATACAATGAGCAGTTCTTC TRBJ2-1 few NA TRBV11-2
CSALLARSSYEQYF TGCAGTGCTTTACTAGCGAGAAGCTCCTACGAGCAGTACTTC TRBJ2-7 NA TRBD2 TRBV20-1
CASRSSLGEQFF TGTGCCAGCAGGAGCTCTCTGGGGGAGCAGTTCTTC TRBJ2-1 NA NA TRBV12-3/TRBV12-4
CSAIKDRAYEQYF TGCAGTGCCATAAAGGACAGAGCCTACGAGCAGTACTTC TRBJ2-7 NA NA TRBV20-1
CASSMGRKNQPQHF TGTGCCAGTAGTATGGGACGGAAAAATCAGCCCCAGCATTTT TRBJ1-5 few NA TRBV19
CSARNRDSYSYEQYF TGCAGTGCTAGGAACCGGGACTCCTACTCCTACGAGCAGTACTTC TRBJ2-7 few NA TRBV20-1
CASSPSLGQGAGEQYF TGTGCCAGCAGCCCGTCCCTGGGACAGGGGGCTGGCGAGCAGTACTTC TRBJ2-7 once TRBD1 TRBV4-2
CASSVGGTGVDTIYF TGTGCCAGCAGCGTAGGGGGGACCGGAGTGGACACCATATATTTT TRBJ1-3 NA NA TRBV9
CSAWSTRGALPETQYF TGCAGTGCCTGGTCGACACGGGGGGCCCTTCCAGAGACCCAGTACTTC TRBJ2-5 NA NA TRBV20-1
CASSYRTGGYEQYF TGTGCCAGCAGTTACCGGACAGGGGGCTACGAGCAGTACTTC TRBJ2-7 NA TRBD1 TRBV6-2/TRBV6-3
CASSPGDSRWQPQHF TGTGCCAGCAGTCCCGGGGACAGTCGGTGGCAGCCCCAGCATTTT TRBJ1-5 NA TRBD1 TRBV6-1
CASSKTSGITDTQYF TGTGCCAGCAGTAAGACTAGCGGGATCACAGATACGCAGTATTTT TRBJ2-3 few TRBD2 TRBV27
CASSLGLLGAFF TGTGCCAGCAGCTTGGGCCTCCTCGGAGCTTTCTTT TRBJ1-1 few NA TRBV5-5
CASSLNERGTYEQYF TGTGCCAGCAGCTTAAACGAGCGGGGGACCTACGAGCAGTACTTC TRBJ2-7 few TRBD2 TRBV7-8
CASSRDANQPQHF TGTGCCAGCAGCAGGGACGCCAATCAACCCCAGCATTTT TRBJ1-5 few NA TRBV2
CSARAASGSWNEQFF TGCAGTGCTAGAGCGGCTAGCGGGAGTTGGAATGAGCAGTTCTTC TRBJ2-1 NA TRBD2 TRBV20-1
CAWSVKGSASGDEQFF TGTGCCTGGAGTGTAAAGGGGTCGGCGAGCGGAGATGAGCAGTTCTTC TRBJ2-1 NA NA TRBV30
CASSLVSSSGGSTDTQYF TGCGCCAGCAGCTTGGTTAGTTCGAGCGGGGGTAGCACAGATACGCAGTATTTT TRBJ2-3 few TRBD2 TRBV5-1
CASSSGTGTNEKLFF TGTGCCAGCAGCTCTGGGACAGGGACTAATGAAAAACTGTTTTTT TRBJ1-4 NA TRBD1 TRBV4-2
CSAWGGSTGELFF TGCAGTGCGTGGGGGGGGAGCACCGGGGAGCTGTTTTTT TRBJ2-2 few TRBD2 TRBV20-1
CASSATRLAAHSESSYEQYF TGTGCCAGCAGTGCGACCAGACTAGCGGCTCACTCCGAAAGCTCCTACGAGCAGTACTTC TRBJ2-7 few TRBD2 TRBV6-1
CASSGGPPGDTQYF TGTGCCAGCAGCGGAGGGCCCCCGGGGGATACGCAGTATTTT TRBJ2-3 few NA TRBV9
CATGQINTGELFF TGTGCCACCGGACAGATTAACACCGGGGAGCTGTTTTTT TRBJ2-2 few NA TRBV7-9
CASTTPPGLGRGKLFF TGCGCCAGCACCACACCGCCGGGTCTTGGTAGGGGAAAACTGTTTTTT TRBJ1-4 NA NA TRBV5-1
CASSRPTGSTDTQYF TGTGCCAGCAGCCGTCCGACAGGGAGCACAGATACGCAGTATTTT TRBJ2-3 few TRBD1 TRBV7-2
CASSRGLAGGPGSYNEQFF TGTGCCAGCAGCAGGGGACTAGCGGGAGGGCCGGGCTCCTACAATGAGCAGTTCTTC TRBJ2-1 NA TRBD2 TRBV9
CASSLGQGRNSPLHF TGTGCCAGCAGTCTGGGACAGGGTCGAAATTCACCCCTCCACTTT TRBJ1-6 NA TRBD1 TRBV12-3/TRBV12-4
CASSLAGIRGPANTEAFF TGTGCCAGCAGCTTAGCGGGGATCAGGGGACCGGCGAACACTGAAGCTTTCTTT TRBJ1-1 few NA TRBV11-1